This TCR beta chain was found in a study of CDR3 diversity in severe acne. TCRdb processed the PCR reads anew with MiXCR; each CDR3 protein has one entry. The repertoire holds around 91,000 distinct CDR3 sequences, with over 40% as singletons. This clonotype has a count of ten or more. Germline CDR1 is LNHDA and CDR2 is SQIVND (reference sequence). Trimming cost V 1 base and J 3 bases; bases outside gene matches: 6. The CDR3 has 17 amino acids. The sequence came from a male donor in good health, without acne. Material for sequencing was blood. The chain joins TRBV19 to TRBJ2-1, with TRBD2 matching over 10 bases. The CDR3 spells CASSIVALAGHYNEQFF. CDR3 in DNA: TGTGCCAGTAGTATAGTGGCACTAGCGGGACACTACAATGAGCAGTTCTTC.